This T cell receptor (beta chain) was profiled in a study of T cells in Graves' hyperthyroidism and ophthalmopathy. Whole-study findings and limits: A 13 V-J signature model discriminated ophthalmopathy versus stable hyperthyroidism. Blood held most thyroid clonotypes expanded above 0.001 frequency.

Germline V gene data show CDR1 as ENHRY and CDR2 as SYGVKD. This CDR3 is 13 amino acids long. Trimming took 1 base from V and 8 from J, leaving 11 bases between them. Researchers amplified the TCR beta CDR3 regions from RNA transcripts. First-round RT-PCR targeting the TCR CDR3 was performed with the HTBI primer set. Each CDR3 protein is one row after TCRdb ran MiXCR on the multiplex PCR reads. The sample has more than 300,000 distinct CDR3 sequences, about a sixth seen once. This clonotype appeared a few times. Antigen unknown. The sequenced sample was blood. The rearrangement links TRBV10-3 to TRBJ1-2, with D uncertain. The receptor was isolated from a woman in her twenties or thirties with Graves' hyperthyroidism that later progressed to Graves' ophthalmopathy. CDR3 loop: CAISELVVAGYTF. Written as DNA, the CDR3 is TGTGCCATCAGTGAGTTGGTGGTCGCCGGCTACACCTTC.